Listed below are T cell receptor beta chains from one sample, sequenced in a study of T cells in Graves' hyperthyroidism and ophthalmopathy. TCRdb re-called the multiplex PCR reads through MiXCR, storing one row per CDR3 protein. The sample lists about 530,000 distinct CDR3 sequences; 17% were seen once. Sequenced material: blood. The origin of the receptors is a woman between 18 and 30 years old with Graves' ophthalmopathy. CDR3s include the opening cysteine and the closing phenylalanine or tryptophan. Each record gives: J gene, D gene, V gene, clone size, CDR3 protein, CDR3 DNA. The D gene is left open where the match is weak. Clone size, where shown, is once, few, many, or a class for clones that have expanded.

j_call: TRBJ1-1
d_call: -
v_call: TRBV29-1
clone_size: few
cdr3_aa: CSVEGEENTEAFF
cdr3_nt: TGCAGCGTTGAGGGGGAGGAGAACACTGAAGCTTTCTTT

j_call: TRBJ2-2
d_call: TRBD2
v_call: TRBV6-2/TRBV6-3
clone_size: few
cdr3_aa: CASRNSGGATGELFF
cdr3_nt: TGTGCCAGCAGAAATAGCGGGGGGGCCACCGGGGAGCTGTTTTTT

j_call: TRBJ1-5
d_call: TRBD1
v_call: TRBV20-1
clone_size: many
cdr3_aa: CSASVTGMDQPQHF
cdr3_nt: TGCAGTGCTAGTGTGACAGGGATGGATCAGCCCCAGCATTTT

j_call: TRBJ1-3
d_call: -
v_call: TRBV30
clone_size: few
cdr3_aa: CAWSDFILSSGNTIYF
cdr3_nt: TGTGCCTGGAGTGATTTCATACTCAGCTCTGGAAACACCATATATTTT

j_call: TRBJ2-1
d_call: -
v_call: TRBV18
clone_size: many
cdr3_aa: CASSPSSAEQFF
cdr3_nt: TGTGCCAGCTCACCTTCTAGCGCTGAGCAGTTCTTC

j_call: TRBJ1-5
d_call: -
v_call: TRBV12-3/TRBV12-4
clone_size: many
cdr3_aa: CASSLRGGQPQHF
cdr3_nt: TGTGCCAGCAGTCTTAGAGGGGGTCAGCCCCAGCATTTT

j_call: TRBJ1-2
d_call: -
v_call: TRBV27
clone_size: many
cdr3_aa: CASSSPLGVGYTF
cdr3_nt: TGTGCCAGCAGTTCTCCTCTCGGGGTCGGCTACACCTTC

j_call: TRBJ2-3
d_call: TRBD2
v_call: TRBV29-1
clone_size: many
cdr3_aa: CSAGLAGGSTDTQYF
cdr3_nt: TGCAGCGCAGGACTAGCGGGGGGATCCACAGATACGCAGTATTTT

j_call: TRBJ2-3
d_call: -
v_call: TRBV20-1
clone_size: many
cdr3_aa: CSAWDRLTDTQYF
cdr3_nt: TGCAGTGCCTGGGACCGCCTGACAGATACGCAGTATTTT

j_call: TRBJ1-4
d_call: -
v_call: TRBV24-1
clone_size: few
cdr3_aa: CATSDQIRTNGDNEKLFF
cdr3_nt: TGTGCCACCAGTGATCAAATCCGGACCAATGGGGATAATGAAAAACTGTTTTTT

j_call: TRBJ1-3
d_call: TRBD1
v_call: TRBV6-1
clone_size: -
cdr3_aa: CASSGRTGVAGNTIYF
cdr3_nt: TGTGCCAGCAGTGGCCGGACAGGGGTAGCTGGAAACACCATATATTTT

j_call: TRBJ2-1
d_call: TRBD1
v_call: TRBV9
clone_size: once
cdr3_aa: CASSVGGGDRAYNEQFF
cdr3_nt: TGTGCCAGCAGCGTAGGCGGCGGGGACAGGGCCTACAATGAGCAGTTCTTC

j_call: TRBJ1-1
d_call: TRBD1
v_call: TRBV19
clone_size: -
cdr3_aa: CASSIDRGQAVNTEAFF
cdr3_nt: TGTGCCAGTAGTATAGATCGAGGACAGGCTGTGAACACTGAAGCTTTCTTT

j_call: TRBJ2-4
d_call: -
v_call: TRBV20-1
clone_size: -
cdr3_aa: CSARDRAAKNIQYF
cdr3_nt: TGCAGTGCTAGAGATCGGGCGGCCAAAAACATTCAGTACTTC

j_call: TRBJ2-1
d_call: TRBD2
v_call: TRBV6-2/TRBV6-3
clone_size: -
cdr3_aa: CASSYRTSGKGGNEQFF
cdr3_nt: TGTGCCAGCAGTTACCGGACTAGCGGGAAGGGGGGGAATGAGCAGTTCTTC

j_call: TRBJ2-3
d_call: -
v_call: TRBV5-4
clone_size: -
cdr3_aa: CASSLPVGGTDTQYF
cdr3_nt: TGTGCCAGCAGCTTACCAGTGGGGGGCACAGATACGCAGTATTTT

j_call: TRBJ1-2
d_call: TRBD1
v_call: TRBV28
clone_size: -
cdr3_aa: CASSLPRQGGIGYTF
cdr3_nt: TGTGCCAGCAGTCTACCCAGACAGGGAGGTATTGGCTACACCTTC

j_call: TRBJ1-2
d_call: -
v_call: TRBV6-1
clone_size: many
cdr3_aa: CASSESSYGYTF
cdr3_nt: TGTGCCAGCAGTGAATCCAGCTATGGCTACACCTTC

j_call: TRBJ2-1
d_call: TRBD2
v_call: TRBV12-3/TRBV12-4
clone_size: many
cdr3_aa: CASSLAGGINEQFF
cdr3_nt: TGTGCCAGCAGCCTAGCGGGAGGCATCAATGAGCAGTTCTTC

j_call: TRBJ1-1
d_call: -
v_call: TRBV10-3
clone_size: -
cdr3_aa: CAIRRGNTEAFF
cdr3_nt: TGTGCCATACGGAGGGGGAACACTGAAGCTTTCTTT

j_call: TRBJ1-1
d_call: -
v_call: TRBV6-1
clone_size: many
cdr3_aa: CASSYGLRNTEAFF
cdr3_nt: TGTGCCAGCAGTTACGGGCTCCGGAACACTGAAGCTTTCTTT

j_call: TRBJ2-7
d_call: -
v_call: TRBV6-2/TRBV6-3
clone_size: many
cdr3_aa: CASSYSLPSYEQYF
cdr3_nt: TGTGCCAGCAGTTACTCTCTACCCTCCTACGAGCAGTACTTC

j_call: TRBJ2-7
d_call: -
v_call: TRBV3-1
clone_size: many
cdr3_aa: CASSQPSAYEQYF
cdr3_nt: TGTGCCAGCAGCCAACCAAGCGCTTACGAGCAGTACTTC

j_call: TRBJ1-3
d_call: TRBD1
v_call: TRBV7-9
clone_size: -
cdr3_aa: CASSLLTGTGNTIYF
cdr3_nt: TGTGCCAGCAGCTTACTGACAGGGACTGGAAACACCATATATTTT

j_call: TRBJ1-1
d_call: -
v_call: TRBV12-5
clone_size: few
cdr3_aa: CASGLAGGETEAFF
cdr3_nt: TGTGCTAGTGGTTTGGCCGGGGGGGAGACTGAAGCTTTCTTT

j_call: TRBJ2-1
d_call: TRBD2
v_call: TRBV7-3
clone_size: many
cdr3_aa: CASSSLADNEQFF
cdr3_nt: TGTGCCAGCAGCTCGCTAGCGGATAATGAGCAGTTCTTC

j_call: TRBJ1-5
d_call: TRBD1
v_call: TRBV7-9
clone_size: many
cdr3_aa: CASTRGGTGNNQPQHF
cdr3_nt: TGTGCCAGCACCCGGGGGGGGACAGGGAACAATCAGCCCCAGCATTTT

j_call: TRBJ1-1
d_call: -
v_call: TRBV19
clone_size: few
cdr3_aa: CASSPDLTLNTEAFF
cdr3_nt: TGTGCCAGTAGTCCAGACTTGACCCTGAACACTGAAGCTTTCTTT

j_call: TRBJ2-7
d_call: TRBD2
v_call: TRBV20-1
clone_size: many
cdr3_aa: CSAVLTSGLSYEQYF
cdr3_nt: TGCAGTGCCGTACTGACTAGCGGGCTCTCCTACGAGCAGTACTTC

j_call: TRBJ1-1
d_call: TRBD1
v_call: TRBV9
clone_size: few
cdr3_aa: CASTPDRANTEAFF
cdr3_nt: TGTGCCAGCACCCCCGACAGGGCGAACACTGAAGCTTTCTTT

j_call: TRBJ1-5
d_call: TRBD1
v_call: TRBV12-3/TRBV12-4
clone_size: -
cdr3_aa: CASRRGTARAQPQHF
cdr3_nt: TGTGCCAGCAGACGGGGGACAGCCCGGGCACAGCCCCAGCATTTT

j_call: TRBJ2-2
d_call: -
v_call: TRBV28
clone_size: many
cdr3_aa: CASTSGDPGELFF
cdr3_nt: TGTGCCAGCACCTCGGGGGATCCCGGGGAGCTGTTTTTT

j_call: TRBJ2-2
d_call: TRBD1
v_call: TRBV18
clone_size: many
cdr3_aa: CASSLTGQNHRELFF
cdr3_nt: TGTGCCAGCTCACTAACGGGACAGAACCACCGGGAGCTGTTTTTT

j_call: TRBJ2-1
d_call: TRBD2
v_call: TRBV30
clone_size: -
cdr3_aa: CAWIPSAGGYNEQFF
cdr3_nt: TGTGCCTGGATCCCTTCTGCGGGAGGTTACAATGAGCAGTTCTTC

j_call: TRBJ1-2
d_call: -
v_call: TRBV6-1
clone_size: few
cdr3_aa: CASRVPGQNYGYTF
cdr3_nt: TGTGCCAGCAGGGTACCGGGACAAAACTATGGCTACACCTTC

j_call: TRBJ1-2
d_call: TRBD1
v_call: TRBV20-1
clone_size: many
cdr3_aa: CSARAPYSARQGAYYGYTF
cdr3_nt: TGCAGTGCTAGAGCCCCTTATTCCGCCCGACAGGGGGCGTACTATGGCTACACCTTC

j_call: TRBJ2-3
d_call: TRBD2
v_call: TRBV28
clone_size: many
cdr3_aa: CASSGSLAGGPDTQYF
cdr3_nt: TGTGCCAGCAGTGGTTCTTTAGCGGGGGGGCCAGATACGCAGTATTTT

j_call: TRBJ1-1
d_call: -
v_call: TRBV10-3
clone_size: many
cdr3_aa: CAISPTGNTEAFF
cdr3_nt: TGTGCCATCAGCCCGACAGGGAACACTGAAGCTTTCTTT

j_call: TRBJ2-5
d_call: TRBD2
v_call: TRBV20-1
clone_size: few
cdr3_aa: CSASPGGGETQYF
cdr3_nt: TGCAGTGCTTCCCCGGGGGGAGGGGAGACCCAGTACTTC

j_call: TRBJ2-1
d_call: TRBD2
v_call: TRBV4-3
clone_size: few
cdr3_aa: CASSPTSLVYNEQFF
cdr3_nt: TGCGCCAGCAGCCCGACTAGCTTGGTCTACAATGAGCAGTTCTTC

j_call: TRBJ2-4
d_call: TRBD2
v_call: TRBV3-1
clone_size: -
cdr3_aa: CASSQALLAGGIQYF
cdr3_nt: TGTGCCAGCAGCCAAGCCCTACTAGCGGGAGGTATTCAGTACTTC

j_call: TRBJ2-4
d_call: -
v_call: TRBV7-3
clone_size: few
cdr3_aa: CASSSGTGNIQYF
cdr3_nt: TGTGCCAGCAGCTCCGGGACGGGAAACATTCAGTACTTC

j_call: TRBJ1-3
d_call: TRBD1
v_call: TRBV30
clone_size: -
cdr3_aa: CAWIKKGASGNTIYF
cdr3_nt: TGTGCCTGGATAAAAAAGGGGGCCTCTGGAAACACCATATATTTT

j_call: TRBJ2-7
d_call: -
v_call: TRBV30
clone_size: many
cdr3_aa: CAWSAGLHPTPEQYF
cdr3_nt: TGTGCCTGGAGTGCTGGACTTCACCCTACCCCCGAGCAGTACTTC

j_call: TRBJ1-5
d_call: -
v_call: TRBV28
clone_size: many
cdr3_aa: CASSLDGGVNQPQHF
cdr3_nt: TGTGCCAGCAGTTTGGACGGAGGGGTCAATCAGCCCCAGCATTTT

j_call: TRBJ2-1
d_call: -
v_call: TRBV27
clone_size: many
cdr3_aa: CASSFRFRETRVYEQFF
cdr3_nt: TGTGCCAGCAGTTTCCGATTTCGGGAGACGAGGGTCTATGAGCAGTTCTTC

j_call: TRBJ2-3
d_call: TRBD1
v_call: TRBV5-1
clone_size: many
cdr3_aa: CASSVAGQGPTDTQYF
cdr3_nt: TGCGCCAGCAGCGTCGCAGGACAGGGACCCACAGATACGCAGTATTTT

j_call: TRBJ2-3
d_call: -
v_call: TRBV6-1
clone_size: once
cdr3_aa: CASSDPLGVSDTRYF
cdr3_nt: TGTGCCAGCAGTGACCCGCTAGGAGTGTCAGATACGCGGTATTTT

j_call: TRBJ1-1
d_call: TRBD1
v_call: TRBV28
clone_size: many
cdr3_aa: CASKRTGGSDTEAFF
cdr3_nt: TGTGCCAGCAAGCGGACAGGGGGCTCCGACACTGAAGCTTTCTTT

j_call: TRBJ2-3
d_call: -
v_call: TRBV10-3
clone_size: -
cdr3_aa: CAITPGEQSTDTQYF
cdr3_nt: TGTGCCATTACCCCCGGTGAACAGTCCACAGATACGCAGTATTTT

j_call: TRBJ2-2
d_call: -
v_call: TRBV5-5
clone_size: few
cdr3_aa: CASSDSLRSGELFF
cdr3_nt: TGTGCCAGCAGCGATTCCTTAAGGTCCGGGGAGCTGTTTTTT

j_call: TRBJ2-1
d_call: -
v_call: TRBV6-1
clone_size: many
cdr3_aa: CASTSGLGNEQFF
cdr3_nt: TGTGCCAGCACTTCCGGGTTGGGCAATGAGCAGTTCTTC

j_call: TRBJ1-4
d_call: -
v_call: TRBV30
clone_size: few
cdr3_aa: CAWEALEKLFF
cdr3_nt: TGTGCCTGGGAGGCGTTAGAAAAACTGTTTTTT